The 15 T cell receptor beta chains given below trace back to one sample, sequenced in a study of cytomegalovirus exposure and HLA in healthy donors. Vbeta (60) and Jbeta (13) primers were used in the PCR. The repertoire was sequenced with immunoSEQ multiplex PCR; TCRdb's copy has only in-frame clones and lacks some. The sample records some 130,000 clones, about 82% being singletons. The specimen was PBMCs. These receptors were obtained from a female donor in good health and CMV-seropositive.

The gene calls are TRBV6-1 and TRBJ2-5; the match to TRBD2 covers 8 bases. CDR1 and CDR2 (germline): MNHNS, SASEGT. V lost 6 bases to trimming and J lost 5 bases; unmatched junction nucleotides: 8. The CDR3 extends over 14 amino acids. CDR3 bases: TGTGCCAGCAGGGCTGCGGGGGGAGGGGAGACCCAGTACTTC. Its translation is CASRAAGGGETQYF.

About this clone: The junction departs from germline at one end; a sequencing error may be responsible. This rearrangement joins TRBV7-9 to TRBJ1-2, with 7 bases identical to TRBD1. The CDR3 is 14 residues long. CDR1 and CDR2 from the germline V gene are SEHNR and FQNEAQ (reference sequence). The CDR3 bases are TGTGCCAGCAGCTTGACAGGGATTCCCTATGGCTACCCCTTC. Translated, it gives CASSLTGIPYGYPF.

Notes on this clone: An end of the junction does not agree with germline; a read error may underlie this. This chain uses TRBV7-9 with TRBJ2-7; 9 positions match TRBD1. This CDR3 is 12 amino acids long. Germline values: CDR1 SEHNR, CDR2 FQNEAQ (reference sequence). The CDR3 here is CSSSRQGVEQSF. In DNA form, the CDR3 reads TGTTCCAGCAGCCGACAGGGGGTTGAGCAGTCCTTC.

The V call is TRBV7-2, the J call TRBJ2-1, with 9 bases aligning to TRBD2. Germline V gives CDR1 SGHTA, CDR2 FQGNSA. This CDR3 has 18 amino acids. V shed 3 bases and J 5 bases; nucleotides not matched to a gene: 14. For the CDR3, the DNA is TGTGCCAGCAGCTTGTCCCTAGCGGGAACTATGTACAACAATGAGCAGTTCTTC. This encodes CASSLSLAGTMYNNEQFF.

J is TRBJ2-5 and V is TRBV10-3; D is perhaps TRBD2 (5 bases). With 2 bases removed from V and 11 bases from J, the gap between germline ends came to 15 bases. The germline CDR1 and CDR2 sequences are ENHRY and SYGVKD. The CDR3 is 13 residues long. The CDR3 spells CAISETNARGQYF. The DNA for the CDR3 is TGTGCCATCAGTGAGACGAATGCGCGCGGGCAGTACTTC.

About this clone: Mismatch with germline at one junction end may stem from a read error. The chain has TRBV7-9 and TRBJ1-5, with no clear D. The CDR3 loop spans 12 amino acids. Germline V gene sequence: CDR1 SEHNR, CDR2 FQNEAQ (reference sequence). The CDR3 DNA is TGTTCCAGCAGCCTCAGCAATCAGCCCCAGCATTTT. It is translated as CSSSLSNQPQHF.

CDR3 residues: CASSPMGQGTGELFF. The CDR3 DNA is TGTGCCAGCAGCCCCATGGGACAGGGCACCGGGGAGCTGTTTTTT. The chain has TRBV11-1 and TRBJ2-2, with 9 bases that match TRBD1. This CDR3 has 15 amino acids. The V gene's germline CDR1 is SGHAT and CDR2 FQDESV (reference sequence). J lost 4 bases, V lost 5 bases, and 5 bases had no gene match.

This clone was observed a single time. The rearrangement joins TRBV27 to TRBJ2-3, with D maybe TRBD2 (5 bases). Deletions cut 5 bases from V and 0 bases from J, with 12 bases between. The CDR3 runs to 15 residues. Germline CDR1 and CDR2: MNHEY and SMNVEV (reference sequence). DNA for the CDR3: TGTGCCAGCAGTGACTACAGTCCTAGCACAGATACGCAGTATTTT. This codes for CASSDYSPSTDTQYF.

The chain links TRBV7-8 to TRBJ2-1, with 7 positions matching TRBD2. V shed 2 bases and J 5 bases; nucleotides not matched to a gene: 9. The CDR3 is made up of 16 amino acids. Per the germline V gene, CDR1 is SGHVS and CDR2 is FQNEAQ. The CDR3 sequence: CASSLLGRGMDNEQFF. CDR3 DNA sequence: TGTGCCAGCAGCTTATTGGGGCGGGGGATGGACAATGAGCAGTTCTTC.

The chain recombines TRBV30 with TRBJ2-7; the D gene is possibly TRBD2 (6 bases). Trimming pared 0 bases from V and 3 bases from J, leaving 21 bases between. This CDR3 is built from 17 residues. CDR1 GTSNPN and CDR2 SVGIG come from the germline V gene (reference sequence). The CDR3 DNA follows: TGTGCCTGGAGTGTAGGGGCCGGTGGGGGGATGGTCTACGAGCAGTACTTC. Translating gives CAWSVGAGGGMVYEQYF.

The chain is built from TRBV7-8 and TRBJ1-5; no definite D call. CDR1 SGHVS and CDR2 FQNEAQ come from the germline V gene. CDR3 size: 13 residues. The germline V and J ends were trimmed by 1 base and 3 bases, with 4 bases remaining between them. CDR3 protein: CASSLVNNQPQHF. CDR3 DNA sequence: TGTGCCAGCAGCTTAGTTAACAATCAGCCCCAGCATTTT.

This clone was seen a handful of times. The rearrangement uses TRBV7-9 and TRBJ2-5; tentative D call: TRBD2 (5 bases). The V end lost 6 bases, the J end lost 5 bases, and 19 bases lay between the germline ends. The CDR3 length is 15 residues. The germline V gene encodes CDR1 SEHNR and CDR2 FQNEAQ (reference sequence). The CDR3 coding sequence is TGTGCCAGCAGAAGAGGGTCGCAGGTTGGGGAGACCCAGTACTTC. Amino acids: CASRRGSQVGETQYF.

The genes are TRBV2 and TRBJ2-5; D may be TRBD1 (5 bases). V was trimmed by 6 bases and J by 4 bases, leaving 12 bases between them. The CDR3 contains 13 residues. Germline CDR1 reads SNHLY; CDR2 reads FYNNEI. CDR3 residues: CASSSGFSETQYF. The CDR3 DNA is TGTGCCAGCAGCTCAGGGTTTTCAGAGACCCAGTACTTC. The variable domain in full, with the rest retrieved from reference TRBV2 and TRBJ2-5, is EPEVTQTPSHQVTQMGQEVILRCVPISNHLYFYWYRQILGQKVEFLVSFYNNEISEKSEIFDDQFSVERPDGSNFTLKIRSTKLEDSAMYFCASSSGFSETQYFGPGTRLLVL.

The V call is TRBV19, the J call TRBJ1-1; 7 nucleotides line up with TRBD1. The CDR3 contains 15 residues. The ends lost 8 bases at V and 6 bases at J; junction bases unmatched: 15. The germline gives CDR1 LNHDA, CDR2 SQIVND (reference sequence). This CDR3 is CASSKTGETQAEAFF. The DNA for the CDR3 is TGTGCCAGTTCTAAAACAGGGGAAACTCAGGCTGAAGCTTTCTTT.

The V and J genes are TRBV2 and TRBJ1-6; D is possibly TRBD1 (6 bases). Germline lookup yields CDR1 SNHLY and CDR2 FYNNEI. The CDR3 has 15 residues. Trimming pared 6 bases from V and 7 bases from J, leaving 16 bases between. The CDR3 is CASRTDSSLNSPLHF. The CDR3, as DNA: TGTGCCAGCAGGACGGACAGTTCCCTAAATTCACCCCTCCACTTT.